What follows are 21 T cell receptor beta chains derived from one specimen sequenced in a study of T cells in Graves' hyperthyroidism and ophthalmopathy. Amplified regions were TCR beta CDR3 sequences from RNA transcripts. When the TCR CDR3 underwent first-round RT-PCR, the HTBI primer set was used. TCRdb itself ran the multiplex PCR reads through MiXCR, one entry per CDR3 protein. The sample has about 520,000 distinct CDR3 sequences; around a quarter are singletons. The sample taken for sequencing was blood. The receptors were gathered from a woman aged 25 to 39 with Graves' ophthalmopathy.

This clonotype was observed at least ten times. The V gene is TRBV6-5, the J gene TRBJ1-5; 9 nucleotides align to TRBD1. CDR1 is MNHEY and CDR2 is SVGAGI in the germline V gene. V dropped 6 bases and J dropped 7; count of bases not matched to a gene: 10. CDR3 length: 15 amino acids. In DNA form, the CDR3 reads TGTGCCAGCAGCCCCTCAGGACAGGGGAACCAGCCCCAGCATTTT. Translated, it gives CASSPSGQGNQPQHF.

The CDR3 here is CASSSEGVSVEQYF. Written as DNA, the CDR3 is TGTGCCAGCAGTTCGGAGGGGGTGTCGGTCGAGCAGTACTTC. The V gene is TRBV6-5, the J gene TRBJ2-7; D possibly uses TRBD1 or TRBD2 (6 bases each). The CDR3 sequence is 14 residues long. V was shortened by 4 bases and J by 6 bases, with 16 bases between the two germline ends. The germline gives CDR1 MNHEY, CDR2 SVGAGI.

The chain links TRBV4-1 to TRBJ1-1; the D gene is possibly TRBD1 (5 bases). Trimming stripped 1 base from V and 0 bases from J, with 12 bases between. In germline, CDR1 is MGHRA, CDR2 YSYEKL. The CDR3 sequence is 16 residues long. The CDR3 DNA follows: TGCGCCAGCAGCCAAGTAGGGGTTCCCCTGAACACTGAAGCTTTCTTT. It encodes CASSQVGVPLNTEAFF.

The chain has TRBV28 and TRBJ1-2, with a weak D call TRBD1 (6 bases). V shed 0 bases and J shed 3 bases, with 14 bases lying between them. Looked up from germline, CDR1 is MDHEN and CDR2 is SYDVKM. The CDR3 has 16 residues. This CDR3 reads CASSLWGAYSDYGYTF. The DNA of the CDR3 is TGTGCCAGCAGTTTATGGGGGGCCTACAGCGACTATGGCTACACCTTC.

A note on this clonotype: The junction departs from germline at one end; a sequencing error may be responsible. The chain recombines TRBV27 with TRBJ2-7; D is possibly TRBD2 (5 bases). The germline CDR1 and CDR2 sequences are MNHEY and SMNVEV (reference sequence). The CDR3 is 15 amino acids. The CDR3 reads CASRTSMGNAYEQCF. The CDR3 bases are TGTGCCAGCAGAACTAGTATGGGGAATGCCTACGAGCAGTGCTTC.

This clonotype was picked up many times. The V and J genes are TRBV11-2 and TRBJ1-2; the D is unclear. The V end was cut by 0 bases, the J end by 4 bases, with 9 bases between. There are 14 residues in the CDR3. From germline, CDR1 is SGHAT and CDR2 FQNNGV. The CDR3 sequence: CASSLDGTAYGYTF. In nucleotides, the CDR3 is TGTGCCAGCAGCTTAGATGGTACAGCCTATGGCTACACCTTC.

This clonotype was detected many times. This chain links TRBV7-9 with TRBJ1-3; D is unclear. With 3 bases removed from V and 4 bases from J, the gap between germline ends came to 13 bases. CDR3 length: 15 amino acids. Germline CDR1 reads SEHNR; CDR2 reads FQNEAQ (reference sequence). The CDR3 DNA reads as TGTGCCAGCAGCTTCTTAGGAGTGGCGGGAAACACCATATATTTT. It is translated as CASSFLGVAGNTIYF.

This clonotype has only a few counts. V and J are TRBV7-9 and TRBJ2-6, with D perhaps TRBD1 (5 bases). The CDR3 is 15 residues long. CDR1 and CDR2 from the germline V gene are SEHNR and FQNEAQ (reference sequence). V was pared by 5 bases and J by 0 bases, with 8 bases between. The CDR3 sequence: CASSLGVSGANVLTF. CDR3 bases: TGTGCCAGCAGCCTAGGGGTCTCTGGGGCCAACGTCCTGACTTTC.

The rearrangement links TRBV28 to TRBJ1-5; no firm D call. Germline values: CDR1 MDHEN, CDR2 SYDVKM. Between the trimmed V and J ends, which lost 0 bases and 5 bases, there was a span of 8 bases. This CDR3 spans 14 amino acids. The CDR3 loop is CASSLWGSYQPQHF. CDR3 nucleotides: TGTGCCAGCAGTTTATGGGGTTCCTATCAGCCCCAGCATTTT. The entire variable domain, with the rest obtained from reference TRBV28 and TRBJ1-5, is as follows: DVKVTQSSRYLVKRTGEKVFLECVQDMDHENMFWYRQDPGLGLRLIYFSYDVKMKEKGDIPEGYSVSREKKERFSLILESASTNQTSMYLCASSLWGSYQPQHFGDGTRLSIL.

The table lists this clonotype with many counts. CDR3 sequence reads: CSVVTGSYEQYF. The CDR3 coding sequence is TGCAGCGTTGTGACAGGGTCCTACGAGCAGTACTTC. The chain joins TRBV29-1 to TRBJ2-7, with 7 nucleotides matching TRBD1. V lost 4 bases and J lost 1; bases outside the gene matches: 1. The germline CDR1 and CDR2 sequences are SQVTM and ANQGSEA. The CDR3 is 12 amino acids.

This sequence joins TRBV7-2 and TRBJ2-7, with a possible D match to TRBD2 (6 bases). This CDR3 spans 18 amino acids. Germline CDR1 reads SGHTA; CDR2 reads FQGNSA. V lost 0 bases to trimming and J lost 0 bases, with 18 bases between them. CDR3 sequence: CASSLAVGVSGYSYEQYF. CDR3 in DNA: TGTGCCAGCAGCTTAGCCGTAGGGGTTAGCGGATACTCCTACGAGCAGTACTTC.

This clonotype was observed many times. The chain is built from TRBV29-1 and TRBJ2-2, with D maybe TRBD1 (6 bases). Trimming removed 7 bases from V and 3 bases from J, with 9 bases in between. This CDR3 comprises 12 residues. Germline V gives CDR1 SQVTM, CDR2 ANQGSEA. The CDR3 coding sequence is TGCAGCGGCGGACAGTACACCGGGGAGCTGTTTTTT. Its protein is CSGGQYTGELFF.

This clonotype was seen only a few times. V and J are TRBV12-3 or TRBV12-4 and TRBJ1-1; the D gene is possibly TRBD1 (6 bases). Trimming removed 4 bases from V and 4 bases from J, with 13 bases in between. The CDR3 is 14 amino acids. CDR3 amino acids: CASSSPGEGTEAFF. The DNA of the CDR3 is TGTGCCAGCAGTTCACCAGGGGAAGGCACTGAAGCTTTCTTT.

The gene calls are TRBV11-2 and TRBJ1-2, with 7 bases fitting TRBD1. V lost 5 bases to trimming and J lost 4 bases; unmatched junction nucleotides: 10. Germline V lookup: CDR1 SGHAT, CDR2 FQNNGV. CDR3 length equals 15 residues. In DNA form, the CDR3 reads TGTGCCAGCAGCCCGCCCTCGGACAGGAGCTATGGCTACACCTTC. Its protein is CASSPPSDRSYGYTF.

V gene TRBV12-3 or TRBV12-4 combines with J gene TRBJ2-1, with 12 nucleotides matching TRBD2. CDR3 length: 16 residues. J gave up 7 bases and V 5 bases, and 9 bases lay outside the gene matches. This chain's CDR3 is CASSTERGLAGNEQFF. The DNA of the CDR3 is TGTGCCAGCAGTACCGAGAGGGGACTAGCGGGTAATGAGCAGTTCTTC.

This clonotype was seen only a few times. V gene TRBV20-1 combines with J gene TRBJ1-2; 9 bases are shared with TRBD1. The CDR3 runs 14 residues. V was clipped by 6 bases and J by 8 bases; unmatched bases: 13. Germline values: CDR1 DFQATT, CDR2 SNEGSKA (reference sequence). In DNA, the CDR3 is TGCAGTGCGCCAAGGACAGGGGTTTTTGGAGGCTACACCTTC. Protein: CSAPRTGVFGGYTF.

The chain employs TRBV28 and TRBJ2-2; perhaps TRBD1 as D (6 bases). The CDR3 spans 18 residues. From germline, CDR1 is MDHEN and CDR2 SYDVKM. The ends were cut back, 6 bases at V and 2 bases at J, with 22 bases in the middle. CDR3 DNA: TGTGCCAGCAGCTTGACCCCCTCAGGGACACAAAACACCGGGGAGCTGTTTTTT. Protein product: CASSLTPSGTQNTGELFF. The full variable domain, completed using reference TRBV28 and TRBJ2-2, is DVKVTQSSRYLVKRTGEKVFLECVQDMDHENMFWYRQDPGLGLRLIYFSYDVKMKEKGDIPEGYSVSREKKERFSLILESASTNQTSMYLCASSLTPSGTQNTGELFFGEGSRLTVL.

This clonotype was detected ten times or more. The chain carries TRBV6-5 and TRBJ2-5, with D perhaps matching TRBD2 (6 bases). The V and J ends lost 0 bases and 2 bases respectively, with 10 bases between them. Germline loops: CDR1 MNHEY, CDR2 SVGAGI. The CDR3 is made up of 15 amino acids. The CDR3 DNA follows: TGTGCCAGCAGTTACTCCATTCGGGAGCAAGAGACCCAGTACTTC. Its protein is CASSYSIREQETQYF.

In its sample, this clonotype was seen a few times. This sequence joins TRBV10-3 and TRBJ1-3; 7 bases match TRBD1. Germline values: CDR1 ENHRY, CDR2 SYGVKD. The CDR3 has 15 residues. The ends lost 0 bases at V and 7 bases at J; junction bases unmatched: 6. CDR3 loop: CAISESTGERNTIYF. CDR3 nucleotide sequence: TGTGCCATCAGTGAGTCCACAGGGGAGAGGAACACCATATATTTT.

The genes are TRBV28 and TRBJ1-2; 9 bases are a match to TRBD1. This CDR3 spans 15 amino acids. V was pared by 1 base and J by 2 bases, with 2 bases of the junction left unmatched. Germline lookup yields CDR1 MDHEN and CDR2 SYDVKM. The CDR3 loop is CASSLLGQGNYGYTF. For the CDR3, the DNA is TGTGCCAGCAGTTTATTGGGACAGGGAAACTATGGCTACACCTTC.

This clonotype appeared many times. V is TRBV11-2 and J is TRBJ1-2; D is unclear. The CDR3 has 14 residues. V gave up 0 bases and J gave up 4 bases, with 9 bases separating them. Germline V gene lookup returns CDR1 SGHAT and CDR2 FQNNGV. CDR3: CASSLEEGGYGYTF. Written as DNA, the CDR3 is TGTGCCAGCAGCTTAGAGGAGGGAGGCTATGGCTACACCTTC.